These 10 T cell receptor beta chains came from one sample sequenced in a study of cytomegalovirus exposure and HLA in healthy donors. Researchers ran the PCR with 60 Vbeta and 13 Jbeta primers. Sequencing was performed with immunoSEQ multiplex PCR; in TCRdb, only in-frame clones are kept and a portion is missing. The sample contains approximately 140,000 clones, 79% of which appear only once. Sequenced material: PBMCs. The receptors derive from a man aged 18 to 29 in good health and CMV-seronegative.

The rearrangement joins TRBV28 to TRBJ2-1; no definite D call. V lost 7 bases and J lost 8, with 9 bases in between. Germline values: CDR1 MDHEN, CDR2 SYDVKM. This CDR3 is 11 amino acids long. This CDR3 reads CASTPGYEQFF. CDR3 sequence (DNA): TGTGCCAGCACCCCGGGTTATGAGCAGTTCTTC. The full variable domain, completed using reference TRBV28 and TRBJ2-1, is DVKVTQSSRYLVKRTGEKVFLECVQDMDHENMFWYRQDPGLGLRLIYFSYDVKMKEKGDIPEGYSVSREKKERFSLILESASTNQTSMYLCASTPGYEQFFGPGTRLTVL.

The V and J genes are TRBV5-1 and TRBJ2-5, with D possibly being TRBD1 (5 bases). CDR3 size: 12 residues. V was cut by 4 bases and J by 5 bases, with 9 bases left in between. Looked up from germline, CDR1 is SGHRS and CDR2 is YFSETQ. The CDR3 is CASSLPGETQYF. Written as DNA, the CDR3 is TGCGCCAGCAGCCTCCCAGGGGAGACCCAGTACTTC.

The CDR3 here is CASSFAGSGYGYTF. CDR3 bases: TGCGCCAGCAGCTTTGCGGGATCGGGCTATGGCTACACCTTC. This rearrangement joins TRBV5-1 to TRBJ1-2; D is unresolved. The length of the CDR3 is 14 residues. Germline V CDR1 and CDR2: SGHRS, YFSETQ. V lost 2 bases and J 4 bases, leaving 12 bases between the germline ends.

The rearrangement uses TRBV7-9 and TRBJ1-3, with 7 bases lining up with TRBD1. V lost 5 bases to trimming and J lost 4 bases; unmatched junction nucleotides: 5. The CDR3 has 14 amino acids. Germline assignment: CDR1 SEHNR and CDR2 FQNEAQ (reference sequence). CDR3 nucleotides: TGTGCCAGCAGCCAAAACAGGGGAGGAAACACCATATATTTT. Protein product: CASSQNRGGNTIYF.

This clone was detected only once. This chain connects TRBV5-1 to TRBJ1-4; 10 bases agree with TRBD1. Germline CDR1 SGHRS, CDR2 YFSETQ. This CDR3 comprises 14 residues. The J segment lost 10 bases and the V segment lost 4 bases, leaving 7 bases of the junction unmatched. CDR3 protein: CASSTGQGVGKLFF. The CDR3 nucleotides are TGCGCCAGCAGCACAGGACAGGGGGTAGGAAAACTGTTTTTT. Together with reference TRBV5-1 and TRBJ1-4, the CDR3 gives the full variable domain: KAGVTQTPRYLIKTRGQQVTLSCSPISGHRSVSWYQQTPGQGLQFLFEYFSETQRNKGNFPGRFSGRQFSNSRSEMNVSTLELGDSALYLCASSTGQGVGKLFFGSGTQLSVL.

This chain links TRBV4-1 with TRBJ1-4; D remains unclear. The ends were cut back, 2 bases at V and 8 bases at J, with 15 bases in the middle. The CDR3 covers 15 residues. Germline CDR1 MGHRA, CDR2 YSYEKL. CDR3 residues: CASSQQVTGGEKLFF. In DNA form, the CDR3 reads TGCGCCAGCAGCCAACAAGTTACCGGCGGAGAAAAACTGTTTTTT.

In this sample, this clone turned up a few times. The chain links TRBV11-2 to TRBJ1-6, with 7 nucleotides matching TRBD1. The CDR3 is 17 residues long. The junction had 10 bases not matched to a gene; V was cut back by 1 base and J by 7 bases. Germline CDR1 reads SGHAT; CDR2 reads FQNNGV. Written as DNA, the CDR3 is TGTGCCAGCAGCTTAGTAAGGGGGCCCCGCTCGAATTCACCCCTCCACTTT. This sequence encodes CASSLVRGPRSNSPLHF.

The chain has TRBV7-2 and TRBJ2-2; 8 bases map to TRBD2. V dropped 2 bases and J dropped 1; count of bases not matched to a gene: 3. The germline V gene encodes CDR1 SGHTA and CDR2 FQGNSA. The CDR3 is 16 amino acids. The CDR3 reads CASSLRLAGNTGELFF. CDR3 nucleotides: TGTGCCAGCAGCTTAAGGCTAGCGGGGAACACCGGGGAGCTGTTTTTT.

This clone was counted a few times. Other DNA sequences in the sample encode the same CDR3. The V and J genes are TRBV11-3 and TRBJ1-3; 9 positions match TRBD1. V lost 5 bases and J lost 4; bases outside the gene matches: 6. The germline gives CDR1 SGHNT, CDR2 YENEEA. There are 15 residues in the CDR3. The CDR3: CASSPGQGPGNTIYF. In DNA, the CDR3 is TGTGCCAGCAGCCCGGGACAGGGCCCGGGAAACACCATATATTTT. The full variable domain, in which reference TRBV11-3 and TRBJ1-3 provide the parts outside the CDR3, is EAGVVQSPRYKIIEKKQPVAFWCNPISGHNTLYWYLQNLGQGPELLIRYENEEAVDDSQLPKDRFSAERLKGVDSTLKIQPAELGDSAVYLCASSPGQGPGNTIYFGEGSWLTVV.

The CDR3 bases are TGTGCCAGCAGCGCGTCCGGTGCAGATACGCAGTATTTT. Its translation is CASSASGADTQYF. This sequence joins TRBV9 and TRBJ2-3; the D is unclear. Trimming stripped 3 bases from V and 4 bases from J, with 9 bases between. The CDR3 runs 13 residues. CDR1 is SGDLS, CDR2 YYNGEE, per germline.